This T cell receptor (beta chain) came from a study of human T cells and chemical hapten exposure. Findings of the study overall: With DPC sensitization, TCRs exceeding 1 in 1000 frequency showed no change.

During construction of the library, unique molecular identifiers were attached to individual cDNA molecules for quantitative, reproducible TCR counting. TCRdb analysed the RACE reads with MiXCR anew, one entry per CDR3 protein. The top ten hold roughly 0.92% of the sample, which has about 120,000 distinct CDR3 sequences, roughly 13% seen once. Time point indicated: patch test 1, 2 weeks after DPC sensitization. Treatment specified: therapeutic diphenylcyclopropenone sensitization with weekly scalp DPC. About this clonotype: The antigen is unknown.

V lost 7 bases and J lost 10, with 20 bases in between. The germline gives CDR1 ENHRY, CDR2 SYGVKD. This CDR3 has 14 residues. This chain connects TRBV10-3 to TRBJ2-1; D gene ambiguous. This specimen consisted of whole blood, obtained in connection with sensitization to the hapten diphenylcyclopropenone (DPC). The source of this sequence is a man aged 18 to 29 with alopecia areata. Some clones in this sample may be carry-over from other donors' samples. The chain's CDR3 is CAIKGPVEEGEQFF. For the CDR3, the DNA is TGTGCCATCAAGGGTCCAGTAGAGGAAGGGGAGCAGTTCTTC.